This T cell receptor (beta chain) was documented in a study of regulatory T cells in long-lasting Graves disease. About the study: The study enrolled newly diagnosed Graves' patients on antithyroid drugs under 3 months. Study-wide results and caveats: TRBV28, TRBJ1-2 and TRBJ2-5 were favored in persistent disease.

As to time point: newly diagnosed GD, antithyroid drugs for less than 3 months. Making the TCR library involved RNA that had been extracted from PBMCs. EDTA tubes collected roughly 9 milliliters of peripheral blood. V was shortened by 4 bases and J by 9 bases, with 10 bases between the two germline ends. CDR1 is SGHAT, CDR2 FQNNGV, per germline. This CDR3 comprises 12 residues. Arm-PCR of CDR3 regions and iRepertoire HTBI primers were used to build TCR beta libraries. TCRdb analysed the multiplex PCR reads with MiXCR anew, one entry per CDR3 protein. The data contain about 610,000 distinct CDR3 sequences, roughly 16% of them singletons. Turning to this clonotype: Antigen unknown.

This sample was shared with a second study, whose subject was T cells in Graves' hyperthyroidism and ophthalmopathy. That work states: Ophthalmopathy got predicted by the model a median around 6.6 months before its onset.

The receptor was isolated from a man between 18 and 29 years old with Graves disease. The sequencing used peripheral blood mononuclear cells (PBMCs), collected at new diagnosis, from a patient treated with antithyroid drugs. The chain carries TRBV11-2 and TRBJ1-5; a weak D match, TRBD1 (5 bases). Here the CDR3 DNA reads TGTGCCAGCAGCTCAGGGTCGGGGCCCCAGCATTTT. Translation: CASSSGSGPQHF.